This T cell receptor (beta chain) is from a study of blood T cells in healthy people across ages. Study in general: Using template switching, researchers captured about one barcoded beta molecule for each two T cells.

Germline V gives CDR1 SGHRS, CDR2 YFSETQ. CDR3 length equals 16 residues. V lost 4 bases and J 2 bases, leaving 17 bases between the germline ends. Primers used in a second PCR of about 6 to 11 cycles were a sample-barcoded 5' primer and a J-beta primer mix. TCRdb processed the 5' RACE reads anew with MiXCR; each CDR3 protein has one entry. The sample records around 900,000 distinct CDR3 sequences, roughly 50% being singletons. Each donor gave ten milliliters of peripheral blood. They isolated at least 7 million PBMCs from each sample. Material for sequencing was blood. The V gene is TRBV5-1, the J gene TRBJ2-3, with D uncertain. This TCR was sampled from a woman aged 55-69 years in good health. CDR3 loop: CASSPGPGIYTDTQYF. For the CDR3, the DNA is TGCGCCAGCAGCCCAGGTCCAGGAATCTACACAGATACGCAGTATTTT.